These 18 T cell receptor beta chains originate from one sample sequenced in a study of patients and donors after allogeneic stem cell transplantation. TCRdb processed the RT-PCR reads anew with MiXCR; each CDR3 protein has one entry. The sample records 11,000 or so distinct CDR3 sequences, almost 25% being singletons. Sequenced sample: blood, either unsorted or a sorted T cell fraction (not recorded which). These receptors were collected from a human donor who was either an allogeneic HSCT recipient or a stem cell or donor lymphocyte infusion donor (not recorded which). It is not recorded whose cells these are; they may come from a transplant donor.

The chain carries TRBV6-6 and TRBJ2-2; D may be TRBD1 (5 bases). Germline values: CDR1 MNHNY, CDR2 SVGAGI (reference sequence). The CDR3 contains 13 residues. V gave up 7 bases and J gave up 1 base, with 7 bases separating them. The CDR3 sequence is CASTRGNTGELFF. In DNA form, the CDR3 reads TGTGCCAGCACAAGGGGGAACACCGGGGAGCTGTTTTTT.

This clonotype was observed a handful of times. The genes are TRBV27 and TRBJ1-6; 8 positions match TRBD1. This CDR3 contains 13 residues. Germline V gene sequence: CDR1 MNHEY, CDR2 SMNVEV (reference sequence). V lost 4 bases to trimming and J lost 7 bases; unmatched junction nucleotides: 0. The CDR3 loop reads CASSSGGNSPLHF. The CDR3 DNA is TGTGCCAGCAGTTCAGGGGGCAATTCACCCCTCCACTTT.

This clonotype was seen many times. J is TRBJ1-1 and V is TRBV5-1; D is undetermined. Germline V gives CDR1 SGHRS, CDR2 YFSETQ. The ends were cut back, 0 bases at V and 1 base at J, with 4 bases in the middle. This CDR3 region has 13 residues. The chain's CDR3 is CASSLAGNTEAFF. CDR3 DNA sequence: TGCGCCAGCAGCTTGGCCGGGAACACTGAAGCTTTCTTT.

This clonotype has at least ten counts. V and J are TRBV7-3 and TRBJ1-1; D possibly corresponds to TRBD1 (5 bases). V was clipped by 2 bases and J by 4 bases, with 11 bases between them. CDR3 size: 14 residues. The germline gives CDR1 SGHTA, CDR2 FQGTGA. The CDR3 protein is CASSLGQGSTEAFF. DNA for the CDR3: TGTGCCAGCAGCTTAGGGCAGGGAAGCACTGAAGCTTTCTTT.

The chain uses TRBV20-1 and TRBJ2-1, with D unresolved. There are 13 residues in the CDR3. V lost 1 base, J lost 8 bases, and 12 bases lay in between. The V gene's germline CDR1 is DFQATT and CDR2 SNEGSKA (reference sequence). The CDR3 region is CSARGRFGHEQFF. The CDR3 nucleotides read TGCAGTGCTAGAGGGCGGTTCGGCCATGAGCAGTTCTTC.

This chain joins TRBV20-1 and TRBJ1-5; D is perhaps TRBD1 (5 bases). V lost 0 bases and J 7 bases, leaving 13 bases between the germline ends. The CDR3 totals 14 residues. Germline values: CDR1 DFQATT, CDR2 SNEGSKA (reference sequence). The CDR3 sequence is CSARDGATAQPQHF. CDR3 in DNA: TGCAGTGCTAGAGATGGGGCCACTGCGCAGCCCCAGCATTTT.

In its sample, this clonotype was seen many times. The V gene is TRBV11-2, the J gene TRBJ2-3, with 7 bases fitting TRBD1. This CDR3 spans 15 amino acids. Trimming cost V 1 base and J 3 bases; bases outside gene matches: 4. Germline V gene sequence: CDR1 SGHAT, CDR2 FQNNGV. The CDR3 DNA is TGTGCCAGCAGCTTAGGACAGGGTGGTACAGATACGCAGTATTTT. Residues: CASSLGQGGTDTQYF.

The rearrangement links TRBV20-1 to TRBJ2-7; either TRBD1 or TRBD2 may fit D (5 bases each). Germline lookup yields CDR1 DFQATT and CDR2 SNEGSKA (reference sequence). This CDR3 is built from 12 residues. The V gene lost 4 bases and the J gene lost 3 bases, with 10 bases spanning the gap. The chain's CDR3 is CSAIGTGYEQYF. DNA for the CDR3: TGCAGTGCTATAGGGACGGGCTACGAGCAGTACTTC.

The chain employs TRBV7-3 and TRBJ2-1; D tentatively fits TRBD1 or TRBD2 (6 bases each). V was pared by 5 bases and J by 8 bases, with 19 bases between. From germline, CDR1 is SGHTA and CDR2 FQGTGA. This CDR3 has 15 amino acids. CDR3 in amino acids: CASSIKGGYSDEQFF. CDR3 DNA sequence: TGTGCCAGCAGCATAAAAGGGGGGTATAGCGATGAGCAGTTCTTC.

The table lists this clonotype with a few counts. The V gene is TRBV4-3, the J gene TRBJ2-4, with 9 nucleotides matching TRBD2. Unmatched junction bases numbered 9, after V lost 0 bases and J lost 6 bases. In germline, CDR1 is LGHNA, CDR2 YSLEER. The CDR3 consists of 17 residues. The CDR3 DNA sequence: TGCGCCAGCAGCCAAGATCCAGCGGGAGGTGGGAGAAACATTCAGTACTTC. It specifies CASSQDPAGGGRNIQYF.

This clonotype was counted only a few times. The rearrangement joins TRBV29-1 to TRBJ1-2; 7 nucleotides line up with TRBD1. J was trimmed by 8 bases and V by 7 bases; bases with no gene match: 10. The germline V gene encodes CDR1 SQVTM and CDR2 ANQGSEA. The CDR3 loop spans 12 amino acids. As DNA, the CDR3 is TGCAGCGCTGGATTCGGGGGACAGGGCTACACCTTC. This encodes CSAGFGGQGYTF. Full variable domain (missing parts from reference TRBV29-1 and TRBJ1-2): SAVISQKPSRDICQRGTSLTIQCQVDSQVTMMFWYRQQPGQSLTLIATANQGSEATYESGFVIDKFPISRPNLTFSTLTVSNMSPEDSSIYLCSAGFGGQGYTFGSGTRLTVV.

This clonotype turned up a few times. V is TRBV7-2 and J is TRBJ1-6; D remains ambiguous. The CDR3 is 16 residues long. CDR1 is SGHTA, CDR2 FQGNSA, per germline. Trimming took 7 bases from V and 5 from J, leaving 18 bases between them. The CDR3 spells CASIAEPAGNNSPLHF. In nucleotides, the CDR3 is TGTGCCAGCATCGCGGAACCGGCCGGCAATAATTCACCCCTCCACTTT.

Many counts were recorded for this clonotype. V is TRBV20-1 and J is TRBJ2-5; 8 bases are a match to TRBD2. Trimming cost V 3 bases and J 1 base; bases outside gene matches: 7. The CDR3 has 15 residues. The V gene's germline CDR1 is DFQATT and CDR2 SNEGSKA (reference sequence). CDR3 in DNA: TGCAGTGCTAGTTCGGATAGCGGGACCCAAGAGACCCAGTACTTC. Protein sequence: CSASSDSGTQETQYF.

Many counts were recorded for this clonotype. This chain connects TRBV7-9 to TRBJ1-2; D is undetermined. With 6 bases removed from V and 4 bases from J, the gap between germline ends came to 12 bases. This CDR3 is 13 amino acids long. The germline V gene has CDR1 SEHNR and CDR2 FQNEAQ (reference sequence). The CDR3: CASSLQDLYGYTF. The CDR3 DNA reads as TGTGCCAGCAGTCTACAAGACCTCTATGGCTACACCTTC.

V is TRBV27 and J is TRBJ1-1; D not resolved. CDR1 MNHEY and CDR2 SMNVEV come from the germline V gene (reference sequence). There are 13 residues in the CDR3. The ends were cut back, 4 bases at V and 1 base at J, with 7 bases in the middle. The CDR3 is CASSSWSNTEAFF. The CDR3 DNA is TGTGCCAGCAGTTCTTGGTCGAACACTGAAGCTTTCTTT.

This clonotype was seen a few times. The chain is built from TRBV12-3 or TRBV12-4 and TRBJ1-1, with D possibly being TRBD1 (5 bases). The length of the CDR3 is 13 residues. V lost 2 bases and J lost 4, with 8 bases in between. The CDR3 DNA reads as TGTGCCAGCAGTTTAAAGGGGTCCACTGAAGCTTTCTTT. Translating it yields CASSLKGSTEAFF.

This clonotype was observed a handful of times. The V gene is TRBV9, the J gene TRBJ1-3; D ambiguous. V dropped 3 bases and J dropped 0 bases, with 10 bases sitting between them. CDR3 length equals 15 residues. Germline lookup yields CDR1 SGDLS and CDR2 YYNGEE. This chain's CDR3 is CASSESGYSGNTIYF. The CDR3 DNA is TGTGCCAGCAGCGAAAGCGGCTACTCTGGAAACACCATATATTTT.

This chain links TRBV12-3 or TRBV12-4 with TRBJ1-1; the match to TRBD1 covers 9 bases. Trimming removed 4 bases from V and 5 bases from J; junction bases left unmatched: 5. The CDR3 loop spans 14 amino acids. DNA for the CDR3: TGTGCCAGCAGTTCCGGGACAGGGCGGACTGAAGCTTTCTTT. Its protein product is CASSSGTGRTEAFF.